The rows below give T cell receptor beta chains drawn from one sample of a study of vaccination and CD4 T cells after COVID-19. No cognate antigen is known for these TCRs. TCRdb fed the PCR reads into MiXCR, producing one record per CDR3 protein. This sample has 7,000 or so distinct CDR3 sequences, with roughly 43% found just once. The sequenced sample was CD4+ T cells from blood, cultured in vitro. These receptors came from a human donor in good health. CDR3s include the opening cysteine and the closing phenylalanine or tryptophan.

J | V | CDR3
TRBJ2-1 | TRBV20-1 | CSARDPLDRVSYNEQFF
TRBJ2-5 | TRBV7-2 | CASRPTSGGYLETQYF
TRBJ2-2 | TRBV6-1 | CASSNLANGELFF
TRBJ2-1 | TRBV5-1 | CASRIAGASYNEQFF
TRBJ2-3 | TRBV7-2 | CASSSTRGAGGTDTQYF
TRBJ1-1 | TRBV20-1 | CSARVVSGSTEAFF
TRBJ2-2 | TRBV11-3 | CASSSSRTGELFF
TRBJ1-1 | TRBV10-3 | CAISESTVRNTEAFF
TRBJ1-6 | TRBV6-1 | CASSRSTGGNSPLHF
TRBJ1-2 | TRBV2 | CASMAGYGYTF
TRBJ1-1 | TRBV30 | CAWMPNTEAFF
TRBJ2-1 | TRBV5-1 | CASSLTGGEWNEQFF
TRBJ2-5 | TRBV7-9 | CASSLNGNHQETQYF
TRBJ2-6 | TRBV19 | CASSIKSSGANVLTF
TRBJ2-1 | TRBV7-8 | CASSLAPARLSNEQFF
TRBJ2-4 | TRBV6-2/TRBV6-3 | CASRTYDPHIQYF
TRBJ1-2 | TRBV7-2 | CASSLERGYGYTF
TRBJ1-1 | TRBV6-2/TRBV6-3 | CASLLWENTEAFF
TRBJ1-1 | TRBV6-2/TRBV6-3 | CASSYPGGGTEAFF
TRBJ1-2 | TRBV29-1 | CSVGTQGAGYGYTF
TRBJ2-2 | TRBV2 | CASKLGAVNTGELFF
TRBJ1-2 | TRBV7-9 | CASSRANNYGYTF
TRBJ1-1 | TRBV15 | CATSRIGGAEAFF
TRBJ1-1 | TRBV19 | CASSRQNTEAFF
TRBJ2-3 | TRBV11-2 | CASSAGGSRTDTQYF
TRBJ1-6 | TRBV25-1 | CASSLGQGTSPLHF
TRBJ1-1 | TRBV7-9 | CASSPLGEAFF
TRBJ1-2 | TRBV6-1 | CASSGVNYGYTF
TRBJ1-5 | TRBV28 | CASSLSTGARQPQHF
TRBJ2-1 | TRBV6-2/TRBV6-3 | CASSYHRAGGISYNEQFF
TRBJ2-5 | TRBV11-3 | CASSLDGRGTQYF
TRBJ1-1 | TRBV10-3 | CASTPTGRGTEAFF
TRBJ1-1 | TRBV27 | CASTKTGGAEAFF